These 30 T cell receptor beta chains were sequenced from one sample in a study of technical replicates of blood from a few donors. The data were produced by immunoSEQ multiplex PCR, yet TCRdb's version contains in-frame clones alone and is incomplete. The sample has 75,000 to 95,000 clones; 90% to 97% are singletons. The source material was T cells isolated from PBMCs. Receptor source: a human donor in good health.

The chain employs TRBV7-6 and TRBJ2-7, with 8 bases lining up with TRBD2. This CDR3 comprises 14 residues. The V and J ends lost 2 bases and 3 bases, in that order; junction bases with no gene match: 3. CDR1 and CDR2 (germline): SGHVS, FNYEAQ. The CDR3 sequence: CASSLKLAVYEQYF. DNA for the CDR3: TGTGCCAGCAGCTTAAAACTAGCGGTCTACGAGCAGTACTTC. The full variable domain, in which reference TRBV7-6 and TRBJ2-7 provide the parts outside the CDR3, is GAGVSQSPRYKVTKRGQDVALRCDPISGHVSLYWYRQALGQGPEFLTYFNYEAQQDKSGLPNDRFSAERPEGSISTLTIQRTEQRDSAMYRCASSLKLAVYEQYFGPGTRLTVT.

This sequence joins TRBV28 and TRBJ1-2; the D is unclear. This CDR3 comprises 11 residues. Trimming cost V 1 base and J 12 bases, with 9 bases left between them. Per germline, CDR1 MDHEN and CDR2 SYDVKM. The CDR3 spells CASSLSGWNTF. The CDR3, as DNA: TGTGCCAGCAGTTTATCGGGGTGGAACACCTTC.

The genes are TRBV25-1 and TRBJ2-1; 9 bases agree with TRBD2. CDR3 length: 15 amino acids. CDR1 is MGHDK, CDR2 SYGVNS, per germline. J was trimmed by 4 bases and V by 5 bases; bases with no gene match: 6. CDR3 in amino acids: CASSPLAGVYNEQFF. The DNA for the CDR3 is TGTGCCAGCAGTCCCTTAGCGGGAGTTTACAATGAGCAGTTCTTC.

The chain recombines TRBV6-1 with TRBJ2-5; D not resolved. The V gene lost 7 bases and the J gene lost 5 bases, with 11 bases spanning the gap. CDR1 is MNHNS and CDR2 is SASEGT in the germline V gene. The CDR3 covers 12 residues. The CDR3 DNA follows: TGTGCCAGCACTATGAGTTTGGAGACCCAGTACTTC. It encodes CASTMSLETQYF.

DNA for the CDR3: TGCGCCAGCAGCCAAGACGGCGGCAGGAACACTGAAGCTTTCTTT. Amino acid sequence: CASSQDGGRNTEAFF. The chain employs TRBV4-1 and TRBJ1-1; no clear D gene. The CDR3 loop spans 15 amino acids. V shed 0 bases and J shed 1 base, with 9 bases lying between them. From germline, CDR1 is MGHRA and CDR2 YSYEKL.

The chain uses TRBV6-1 and TRBJ2-1; 10 bases fit TRBD2. The V gene end was trimmed by 2 bases and the J gene end by 3 bases; junction bases not matched to a gene: 1. CDR1 is MNHNS and CDR2 is SASEGT in the germline V gene. The CDR3 is made up of 15 amino acids. The CDR3 coding sequence is TGTGCCAGCAGTGAAAGACTAGCGGGCTACAATGAGCAGTTCTTC. It specifies CASSERLAGYNEQFF.

V usage is TRBV19 and J usage is TRBJ2-5; possible D gene TRBD1, 5 bases. The germline V gene encodes CDR1 LNHDA and CDR2 SQIVND (reference sequence). The CDR3 covers 13 residues. V lost 8 bases to trimming and J lost 1 base, with 11 bases between them. CDR3 residues: CASDDRTQETQYF. The CDR3 DNA reads TGTGCCAGTGATGACAGAACCCAAGAGACCCAGTACTTC.

The V and J genes are TRBV7-3 and TRBJ1-2; 7 nucleotides line up with TRBD1. CDR3 length equals 14 residues. CDR1 and CDR2 from the germline V gene are SGHTA and FQGTGA. The V segment lost 5 bases and the J segment 0 bases; nucleotides outside the gene matches: 3. The CDR3 reads CASSLTGANYGYTF. The CDR3 DNA is TGTGCCAGCAGCCTTACAGGGGCTAACTATGGCTACACCTTC. The whole variable domain, remainder taken from reference TRBV7-3 and TRBJ1-2, is GAGVSQTPSNKVTEKGKYVELRCDPISGHTALYWYRQSLGQGPEFLIYFQGTGAADDSGLPNDRFFAVRPEGSVSTLKIQRTERGDSAVYLCASSLTGANYGYTFGSGTRLTVV.

About this clone: The sample carries other DNA sequences with the same CDR3. This rearrangement joins TRBV9 to TRBJ2-7; TRBD2 is a possible D gene (6 bases). There are 15 residues in the CDR3. Trimming took 0 bases from V and 0 from J, leaving 10 bases between them. From germline, CDR1 is SGDLS and CDR2 YYNGEE. CDR3 DNA sequence: TGTGCCAGCAGCGTAGGGGCGGGGACCTCCTACGAGCAGTACTTC. It specifies CASSVGAGTSYEQYF.

The chain links TRBV19 to TRBJ2-7, with a possible D match to TRBD2 (6 bases). V was clipped by 3 bases and J by 2 bases, with 11 bases between them. This CDR3 has 14 residues. CDR1 and CDR2 (germline): LNHDA, SQIVND (reference sequence). CDR3: CASSMGLSTYEQYF. The DNA for the CDR3 is TGTGCCAGTAGTATGGGACTGTCAACCTACGAGCAGTACTTC.

V gene TRBV19 combines with J gene TRBJ1-4; the D is unclear. The ends were cut back, 6 bases at V and 7 bases at J, with 9 bases in the middle. The CDR3 contains 12 residues. The germline CDR1 and CDR2 sequences are LNHDA and SQIVND (reference sequence). This chain's CDR3 is CASSGEGEKLFF. CDR3 coding DNA: TGTGCCAGTAGCGGTGAGGGTGAAAAACTGTTTTTT.

DNA for the CDR3: TGTGCCAGCAGTCCTCTCCGGGACAGGGGGCCTCGGGAGCAGTACTTC. Residues: CASSPLRDRGPREQYF. The chain links TRBV11-2 to TRBJ2-7; 12 nucleotides align to TRBD1. Germline trimming cut 6 bases from V and 7 bases from J; bases unmatched to any gene: 13. The CDR3 has 16 amino acids. CDR1 is SGHAT, CDR2 FQNNGV, per germline.

The rearrangement links TRBV5-5 to TRBJ2-1; 7 bases are shared with TRBD2. The J segment lost 3 bases and the V segment lost 4 bases, leaving 1 base of the junction unmatched. CDR1 SGHKS and CDR2 YYEKEE come from the germline V gene (reference sequence). The CDR3 length is 13 residues. CDR3 protein: CASSQRDYNEQFF. DNA of the CDR3: TGTGCCAGCAGCCAGCGGGACTACAATGAGCAGTTCTTC.

The chain joins TRBV6-5 to TRBJ2-5, with D perhaps TRBD2 (6 bases). Trimming removed 6 bases at V and 10 bases at J, with 18 bases between. CDR3 length: 13 amino acids. The V gene's germline CDR1 is MNHEY and CDR2 SVGAGI. The CDR3 protein is CASRKGLLLGQYF. DNA for the CDR3: TGTGCCAGCAGAAAGGGACTGTTACTGGGCCAGTACTTC.

The chain employs TRBV5-1 and TRBJ1-1; D is perhaps TRBD1 (6 bases). The germline V gene encodes CDR1 SGHRS and CDR2 YFSETQ. Trimming took off 7 bases at V and 5 bases at J, with 21 bases between the two ends. The CDR3 covers 15 residues. CDR3 sequence reads: CASRRLGAGETEAFF. The DNA of the CDR3 is TGCGCCAGCCGACGTTTGGGTGCAGGGGAGACTGAAGCTTTCTTT.

The CDR3, as DNA: TGCAGCGTTGCTCCAGGGCTCAACACTGAAGCTTTCTTT. Translated: CSVAPGLNTEAFF. The chain links TRBV29-1 to TRBJ1-1, with a weak D call TRBD1 (5 bases). Germline V CDR1 and CDR2: SQVTM, ANQGSEA. The V gene lost 4 bases and the J gene lost 2 bases, with 11 bases spanning the gap. The CDR3 sequence is 13 residues long.

The chain carries TRBV7-2 and TRBJ2-3, with D possibly matching TRBD1 (6 bases). Germline V gene data show CDR1 as SGHTA and CDR2 as FQGNSA. The CDR3 totals 16 residues. V gave up 3 bases and J gave up 3 bases, with 16 bases separating them. As DNA, the CDR3 is TGTGCCAGCAGCTTGGAACGGAGAAGGGGGACAGATACGCAGTATTTT. It yields the protein CASSLERRRGTDTQYF.

The V call is TRBV6-4, the J call TRBJ2-1; 11 nucleotides line up with TRBD2. CDR3 length: 15 amino acids. Germline CDR1 MRHNA, CDR2 SNTAGT. Trimming removed 3 bases from V and 7 bases from J; junction bases left unmatched: 5. In DNA, the CDR3 is TGTGCCAGCAGTGAATATAGCGGGAGGGGAAATGAGCAGTTCTTC. Protein sequence: CASSEYSGRGNEQFF.

The chain carries TRBV6-5 and TRBJ1-1; TRBD1 might be the D (6 bases). CDR3 length: 13 amino acids. The V and J ends lost 6 bases and 0 bases respectively, with 8 bases between them. Germline-derived CDR1 and CDR2 are MNHEY and SVGAGI. CDR3 amino acids: CASSPGVNTEAFF. DNA for the CDR3: TGTGCCAGCAGCCCAGGGGTGAACACTGAAGCTTTCTTT.

The chain is built from TRBV5-5 and TRBJ2-5; TRBD1 aligns across 7 bases. This CDR3 comprises 14 residues. After removal of 0 bases from V and 5 bases from J, the junction contained 4 bases not matched to a gene. Looked up from germline, CDR1 is SGHKS and CDR2 is YYEKEE (reference sequence). CDR3 in amino acids: CASSLGGGGETQYF. The DNA for the CDR3 is TGTGCCAGCAGCTTGGGAGGGGGCGGCGAGACCCAGTACTTC.

The chain links TRBV10-3 to TRBJ2-3; D is uncertain. There are 14 residues in the CDR3. Trimming stripped 4 bases from V and 0 bases from J, with 8 bases between. Germline V gene data show CDR1 as ENHRY and CDR2 as SYGVKD. CDR3 residues: CAISGQSSTDTQYF. The CDR3 region has the DNA TGTGCCATCAGTGGACAATCTAGCACAGATACGCAGTATTTT.

This chain links TRBV18 with TRBJ2-5, with a weak D call TRBD2 (5 bases). Germline CDR1 KGHSH, CDR2 LQKENI. The CDR3 extends over 13 amino acids. Trimming shortened V by 2 bases and J by 5 bases, and 9 bases separated the two germline ends. In nucleotides, the CDR3 is TGTGCCAGCTCACCAGCCGGGGAGGAGACCCAGTACTTC. Translation: CASSPAGEETQYF. The full variable domain, with the rest looked up from reference TRBV18 and TRBJ2-5, is NAGVMQNPRHLVRRRGQEARLRCSPMKGHSHVYWYRQLPEEGLKFMVYLQKENIIDESGMPKERFSAEFPKEGPSILRIQQVVRGDSAAYFCASSPAGEETQYFGPGTRLLVL.

The CDR3 region is CASSGGQTTDTQYF. CDR3 DNA: TGTGCCAGCAGCGGGGGACAGACCACAGATACGCAGTATTTT. This chain connects TRBV7-3 to TRBJ2-3; 7 bases agree with TRBD1. Germline CDR1 reads SGHTA; CDR2 reads FQGTGA. The CDR3 loop spans 14 amino acids. The V gene end was trimmed by 5 bases and the J gene end by 2 bases; junction bases not matched to a gene: 4. The variable domain in full, completed from reference TRBV7-3 and TRBJ2-3, reads GAGVSQTPSNKVTEKGKYVELRCDPISGHTALYWYRQSLGQGPEFLIYFQGTGAADDSGLPNDRFFAVRPEGSVSTLKIQRTERGDSAVYLCASSGGQTTDTQYFGPGTRLTVL.

The chain recombines TRBV5-1 with TRBJ2-2, with D perhaps matching TRBD1 (6 bases). Trimming took off 4 bases at V and 6 bases at J, with 16 bases between the two ends. From germline, CDR1 is SGHRS and CDR2 YFSETQ. The CDR3 contains 15 residues. The CDR3 reads CASSPRGDIAGELFF. DNA of the CDR3: TGCGCCAGCAGCCCAAGAGGGGACATCGCCGGGGAGCTGTTTTTT.

This chain joins TRBV2 and TRBJ2-6, with D possibly being TRBD2 (5 bases). This CDR3 region has 15 residues. V shed 8 bases and J shed 4 bases, with 15 bases lying between them. Germline V lookup: CDR1 SNHLY, CDR2 FYNNEI. CDR3 sequence reads: CASGVDGKGANVLTF. The CDR3 region has the DNA TGTGCCAGCGGGGTGGACGGGAAAGGGGCCAACGTCCTGACTTTC.

The rearrangement uses TRBV29-1 and TRBJ2-7; 8 bases are a match to TRBD2. From germline, CDR1 is SQVTM and CDR2 ANQGSEA. V lost 4 bases to trimming and J lost 4 bases; unmatched junction nucleotides: 9. This CDR3 has 14 amino acids. CDR3 coding DNA: TGCAGCGTTGCCCCCAGCGGGAGTCGGTACGAGCAGTACTTC. Protein sequence: CSVAPSGSRYEQYF.

This chain joins TRBV27 and TRBJ1-5; TRBD1 agrees at 7 bases. V lost 5 bases, J lost 7 bases, and 5 bases stayed unmatched. CDR3 length: 13 residues. Per germline, CDR1 MNHEY and CDR2 SMNVEV (reference sequence). CDR3 DNA: TGTGCCAGCAGTCTAGGGACAGACCAGCCCCAGCATTTT. As protein: CASSLGTDQPQHF.

The chain recombines TRBV29-1 with TRBJ2-7; TRBD1 agrees at 7 bases. V lost 0 bases to trimming and J lost 6 bases; unmatched junction nucleotides: 11. Germline V gene sequence: CDR1 SQVTM, CDR2 ANQGSEA. The CDR3 has 15 residues. The CDR3, as DNA: TGCAGCGTTGAAGATCCCACAGGGGTAGACGGCGAGCAGTACTTC. Residues: CSVEDPTGVDGEQYF.

The rearrangement uses TRBV7-2 and TRBJ1-1; 7 bases align to TRBD1. From germline, CDR1 is SGHTA and CDR2 FQGNSA. The length of the CDR3 is 14 residues. The junction had 9 bases not matched to a gene; V was cut back by 0 bases and J by 11 bases. DNA for the CDR3: TGTGCCAGCAGCTTAGCAATCACAGGGGTGTCGGCTTTCTTT. Translating it yields CASSLAITGVSAFF.

V is TRBV5-1 and J is TRBJ1-4; 9 bases are a match to TRBD1. Germline values: CDR1 SGHRS, CDR2 YFSETQ. The CDR3 runs 18 residues. Losses at the gene ends were 0 bases for V and 3 bases for J; bases not matched to a gene: 9. The DNA for the CDR3 is TGCGCCAGCAGCTTGGGGCGACAGGGGGTTGGGGCTAATGAAAAACTGTTTTTT. Translating gives CASSLGRQGVGANEKLFF.